The following is a TCR beta chain sequence with its context. The entry originates in a study of cytomegalovirus exposure and HLA in healthy donors. Sequencing used immunoSEQ multiplex PCR; TCRdb keeps in-frame clones, though not all of them. The sample shows around 300,000 clones, about 85% of them seen only once. V was cut by 2 bases and J by 5 bases, with 12 bases left in between. The length of the CDR3 is 15 residues. Germline V gene sequence: CDR1 MNHNY, CDR2 SVGAGI (reference sequence). This chain connects TRBV6-6 to TRBJ2-2; tentatively, D is TRBD1 (6 bases). The source material was PBMCs. The source of this sequence is a woman aged 25 to 39 in good health and CMV-seropositive. In DNA form, the CDR3 reads TGTGCCAGCAGTTACATCAGGGGCGGAACCGGGGAGCTGTTTTTT. This translates into CASSYIRGGTGELFF.